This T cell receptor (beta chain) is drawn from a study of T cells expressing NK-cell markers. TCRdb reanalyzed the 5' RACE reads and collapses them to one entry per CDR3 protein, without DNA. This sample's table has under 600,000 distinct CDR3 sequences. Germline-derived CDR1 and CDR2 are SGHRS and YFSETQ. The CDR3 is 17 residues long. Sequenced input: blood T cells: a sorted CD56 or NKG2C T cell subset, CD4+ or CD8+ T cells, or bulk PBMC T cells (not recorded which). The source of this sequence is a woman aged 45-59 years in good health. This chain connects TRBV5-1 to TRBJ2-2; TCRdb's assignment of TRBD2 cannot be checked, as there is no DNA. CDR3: CASSRTSGMVSTGELFF.